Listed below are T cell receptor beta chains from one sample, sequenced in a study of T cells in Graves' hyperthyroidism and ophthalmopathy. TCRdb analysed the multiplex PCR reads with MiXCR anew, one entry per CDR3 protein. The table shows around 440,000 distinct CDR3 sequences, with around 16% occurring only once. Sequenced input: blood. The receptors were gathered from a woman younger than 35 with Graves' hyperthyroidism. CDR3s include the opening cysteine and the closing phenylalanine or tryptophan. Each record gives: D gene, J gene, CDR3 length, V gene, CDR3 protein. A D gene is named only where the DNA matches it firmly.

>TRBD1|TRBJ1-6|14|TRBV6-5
CASSWGQGRSPLHF
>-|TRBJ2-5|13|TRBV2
CASTRDSSGIQYF
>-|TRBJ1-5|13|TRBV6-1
CAIRTWGNQPQHF
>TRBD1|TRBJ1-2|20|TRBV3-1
CASSLKKTHQGAGGGYGYTF
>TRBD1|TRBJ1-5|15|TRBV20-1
CSAQEGGNSNQPQHF
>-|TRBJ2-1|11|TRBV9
CASGEDLEQFF
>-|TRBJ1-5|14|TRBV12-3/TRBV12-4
CASSSVLGNQPQHF
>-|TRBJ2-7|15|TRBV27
CASSFRFSGAYEQYF
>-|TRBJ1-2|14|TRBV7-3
CASSFTGYDYGYTF
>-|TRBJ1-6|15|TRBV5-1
CASSLAGRERSPLHF
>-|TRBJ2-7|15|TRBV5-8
CASSLVFGTTYEQYF
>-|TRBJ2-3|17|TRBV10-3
CAISRGEGFRGTDTQYF
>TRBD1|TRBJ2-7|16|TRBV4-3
CASSQTGTGGSYEQYF
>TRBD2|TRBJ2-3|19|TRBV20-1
CSARFDFLAGQYSTDTQYF
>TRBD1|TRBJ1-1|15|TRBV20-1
CSAHDRVFMNTEAFF
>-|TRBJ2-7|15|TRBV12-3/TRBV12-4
CASSASGTTSYEQYF
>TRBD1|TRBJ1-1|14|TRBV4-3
CASSKDRANTEAFF
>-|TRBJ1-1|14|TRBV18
CASSPQQYSTEAFF
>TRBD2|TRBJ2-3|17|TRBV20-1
CSARDKGGGGGTDTQYF
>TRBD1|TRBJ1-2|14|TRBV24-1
CATSDHDRVSGYTF
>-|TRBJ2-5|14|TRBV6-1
CASSLREDGETQYF
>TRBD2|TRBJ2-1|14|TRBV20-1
CSAGAWDYPNEQFF
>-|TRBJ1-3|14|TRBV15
CATSRQGYGNTIYF
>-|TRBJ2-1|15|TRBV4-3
CASSKTRSSYNEQFF
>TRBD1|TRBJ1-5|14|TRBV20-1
CSARTGNGNQPQHF
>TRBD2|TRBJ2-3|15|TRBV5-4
CASSSAGGLADTQYF
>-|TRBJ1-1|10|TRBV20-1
CSARTGEAFF
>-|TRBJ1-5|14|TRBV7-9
CASSSSPGNQPQHF
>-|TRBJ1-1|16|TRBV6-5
CASSYPPRGMGTEAFF
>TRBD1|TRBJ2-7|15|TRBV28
CARGRDQGVLYEQYF
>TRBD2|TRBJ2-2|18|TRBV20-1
CSARWTLLAGADTGELFF
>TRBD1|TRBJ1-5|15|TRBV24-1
CATSDPRQGKQPQHF
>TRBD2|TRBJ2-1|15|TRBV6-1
CASRGLAGGVNEQFF
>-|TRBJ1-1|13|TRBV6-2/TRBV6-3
CASRDRGSTEAFF
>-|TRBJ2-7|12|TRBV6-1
CASSEQGNEQYF
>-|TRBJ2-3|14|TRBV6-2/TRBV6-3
CASSYGSTTDTQYF
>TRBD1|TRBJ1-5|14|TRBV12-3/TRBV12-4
CASRKTGEVQPQHF
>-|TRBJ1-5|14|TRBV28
CASSFGSSNQPQHF
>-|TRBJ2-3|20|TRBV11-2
CASSRTFGARLGLSTDTQYF
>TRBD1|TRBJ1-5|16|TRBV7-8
CASSHFTGGSNQPQHF
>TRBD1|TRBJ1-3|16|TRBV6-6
CASSYDYRGGGNTIYF
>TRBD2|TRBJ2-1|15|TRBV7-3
CASSSGLAGSREQFF
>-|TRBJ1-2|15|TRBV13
CASSLGLQSYGGYTF
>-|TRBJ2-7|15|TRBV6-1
CASSEVKAGDYEQYF